This passage covers 21 T cell receptor beta chains from one sample sequenced in a study of shared clonotypes between healthy human individuals. Here immunoSEQ multiplex PCR was the method, and the copy in TCRdb shows in-frame clones only, minus some. The repertoire consists of some 2,100,000 clones, with around 95% occurring once and the leading ten covering 0.1% to 0.15%. Source material: naive CD4+ T cells sorted from blood. Subset reported: CD45RA+ positively selected. Every receptor here comes from a man younger than 30 in good health.

This clone was picked up one time. J is TRBJ2-2 and V is TRBV9; no reliable D call. The length of the CDR3 is 14 residues. With 5 bases removed from V and 1 base from J, the gap between germline ends came to 9 bases. The germline V gene has CDR1 SGDLS and CDR2 YYNGEE. CDR3 sequence reads: CASRVFGNTGELFF. CDR3 nucleotides: TGTGCCAGCAGGGTTTTCGGGAACACCGGGGAGCTGTTTTTT.

In this sample, this clone turned up once. The chain couples TRBV19 to TRBJ2-7; D is undetermined. The CDR3 contains 13 residues. CDR1 LNHDA and CDR2 SQIVND come from the germline V gene (reference sequence). The germline V and J ends were trimmed by 5 bases and 1 base, with 9 bases remaining between them. The CDR3 region is CASSPGQSYEQYF. DNA of the CDR3: TGTGCCAGTAGTCCCGGGCAATCCTACGAGCAGTACTTC.

V and J are TRBV4-3 and TRBJ2-2; 13 bases map to TRBD2. The CDR3 covers 16 residues. Germline V lookup: CDR1 LGHNA, CDR2 YSLEER. The ends lost 4 bases at V and 3 bases at J; junction bases unmatched: 2. The CDR3 is CASSLGLAGDTGELFF. The CDR3 DNA reads as TGCGCCAGCAGCCTAGGACTAGCGGGAGACACCGGGGAGCTGTTTTTT.

The CDR3 reads CASSFGTFGSGRTSSYEQYF. For the CDR3, the DNA is TGTGCCAGCAGTTTTGGGACATTCGGGTCGGGGAGAACGAGCTCCTACGAGCAGTACTTC. The chain links TRBV28 to TRBJ2-7; tentatively, D is TRBD1 (6 bases). Trimming removed 3 bases from V and 0 bases from J, with 27 bases in between. This CDR3 has 20 residues. Germline loops: CDR1 MDHEN, CDR2 SYDVKM.

V and J are TRBV28 and TRBJ2-1, with 9 nucleotides matching TRBD1. The CDR3 has 15 amino acids. Germline V CDR1 and CDR2: MDHEN, SYDVKM. V lost 7 bases to trimming and J lost 8 bases; unmatched junction nucleotides: 12. The CDR3 sequence is CASKCSGQGCDEQFF. The CDR3 DNA follows: TGTGCCAGCAAGTGCTCGGGACAGGGTTGTGATGAGCAGTTCTTC.

The chain has TRBV7-2 and TRBJ2-3; 13 bases line up with TRBD2. CDR3 length: 16 amino acids. Trimming took 4 bases from V and 5 from J; bases not matched to a gene: 6. Germline V gene data show CDR1 as SGHTA and CDR2 as FQGNSA. CDR3 DNA: TGTGCCAGCAGCTCCCGACTAGCGGGAGGTGTAGATACGCAGTATTTT. Its protein product is CASSSRLAGGVDTQYF.

With respect to this clone: At one end the junction does not follow the germline gene, possibly because of a read error. The rearrangement joins TRBV5-4 to TRBJ1-2; D gene ambiguous. Per germline, CDR1 SGHNT and CDR2 YYREEE (reference sequence). The CDR3 is 11 residues long. CDR3 in amino acids: CASTLGSGYTF. CDR3 nucleotide sequence: TGTGCCAGCACCTTGGGCAGTGGCTACACCTTC.

The DNA for the CDR3 is TGCAGCGTTGGACAGGGGGCGAACACCGGGGAGCTGTTTTTT. Translated, it gives CSVGQGANTGELFF. This chain joins TRBV29-1 and TRBJ2-2; 9 positions match TRBD1. The CDR3 covers 14 residues. The germline V gene encodes CDR1 SQVTM and CDR2 ANQGSEA. With V trimmed by 4 bases and J by 0 bases, 0 bases remained unmatched.

This clone showed up just once. Other DNA sequences in this sample translate to the same CDR3. The chain couples TRBV2 to TRBJ2-7; TRBD1 might be the D (5 bases). There are 11 residues in the CDR3. Germline loops: CDR1 SNHLY, CDR2 FYNNEI. V gave up 6 bases and J gave up 4 bases, with 7 bases separating them. In nucleotides, the CDR3 is TGTGCCAGCAGCACAGGTTACGAGCAGTACTTC. Protein product: CASSTGYEQYF.

J is TRBJ2-5 and V is TRBV6-5, with 7 bases that match TRBD1. V lost 4 bases, J lost 6 bases, and 11 bases stayed unmatched. The CDR3 sequence is 15 residues long. Germline lookup yields CDR1 MNHEY and CDR2 SVGAGI. CDR3 in DNA: TGTGCCAGCAGTTCCATCAGGGGGATGGGAAAGACCCAGTACTTC. Translating gives CASSSIRGMGKTQYF.

The V call is TRBV7-9, the J call TRBJ2-7; the D gene is possibly TRBD2 (6 bases). V gave up 1 base and J gave up 2 bases, with 15 bases separating them. CDR1 is SEHNR and CDR2 is FQNEAQ in the germline V gene (reference sequence). CDR3 length: 16 amino acids. Here the CDR3 reads CASSLVYLGGTYEQYF. The CDR3 coding sequence is TGTGCCAGCAGCTTAGTTTACCTAGGAGGGACCTACGAGCAGTACTTC.

This rearrangement joins TRBV18 to TRBJ2-7, with TRBD1 matching 9 bases. The CDR3 sequence is 16 residues long. J lost 5 bases, V lost 3 bases, and 11 bases had no gene match. The V gene's germline CDR1 is KGHSH and CDR2 LQKENI. The CDR3 sequence: CASSPQAGTGTHEQYF. As DNA, the CDR3 is TGTGCCAGCTCACCGCAAGCCGGGACAGGGACCCACGAGCAGTACTTC.

This clone occurred once. The chain uses TRBV7-3 and TRBJ1-6, with TRBD1 as a possible D gene (5 bases). This CDR3 contains 16 residues. Per the germline V gene, CDR1 is SGHTA and CDR2 is FQGTGA. V was shortened by 3 bases and J by 9 bases, with 18 bases between the two germline ends. The CDR3 nucleotides are TGTGCCAGCAGCTTTTTTCCGAAGGGGATTAGTTCACCCCTCCACTTT. Residues: CASSFFPKGISSPLHF.

In its sample, this clone was seen once. Additional DNA sequences in this sample encode the identical CDR3. The chain carries TRBV7-2 and TRBJ2-5, with D perhaps being TRBD1 or TRBD2 (7 bases each). The germline CDR1 and CDR2 sequences are SGHTA and FQGNSA. The CDR3 contains 15 residues. Trimming left V 5 bases short and J 4 bases short, with 17 bases between. CDR3 amino acids: CASSPQGGGGETQYF. CDR3 coding DNA: TGTGCCAGCAGCCCCCAGGGGGGGGGCGGAGAGACCCAGTACTTC.

This chain joins TRBV6-1 and TRBJ1-2, with D possibly matching TRBD1 (6 bases). The CDR3 loop spans 14 amino acids. V gave up 5 bases and J gave up 6 bases, with 16 bases separating them. CDR1 is MNHNS, CDR2 SASEGT, per germline. The CDR3 DNA reads as TGTGCCAGCAGTCCGGGGGGGCCCGAGGATGGCTACACCTTC. It specifies CASSPGGPEDGYTF.

The CDR3: CASSTGQGSSPLHF. In nucleotides, the CDR3 is TGTGCCAGCAGCACGGGACAGGGTAGTTCACCCCTCCACTTT. The chain is built from TRBV7-2 and TRBJ1-6; 9 bases fit TRBD1. The junction had 5 bases not matched to a gene; V was cut back by 5 bases and J by 9 bases. In germline, CDR1 is SGHTA, CDR2 FQGNSA. The CDR3 is made up of 14 amino acids.

In its sample, this clone was seen once. This rearrangement joins TRBV13 to TRBJ1-3; D gene uncertain. CDR1 is PRHDT, CDR2 FYEKMQ, per germline (reference sequence). The germline V and J ends were trimmed by 4 bases and 0 bases, with 7 bases remaining between them. This CDR3 is 14 amino acids long. The CDR3 DNA follows: TGTGCCAGCAGCTCGACATTCTCTGGAAACACCATATATTTT. Amino acids: CASSSTFSGNTIYF. Filled out from reference TRBV13 and TRBJ1-3, the complete variable domain reads AAGVIQSPRHLIKEKRETATLKCYPIPRHDTVYWYQQGPGQDPQFLISFYEKMQSDKGSIPDRFSAQQFSDYHSELNMSSLELGDSALYFCASSSTFSGNTIYFGEGSWLTVV.

The J gene is TRBJ2-7, the V gene TRBV2; D could derive from TRBD1 or TRBD2 (5 bases each). Trimming took 6 bases from V and 5 from J, leaving 17 bases between them. Germline CDR1 SNHLY, CDR2 FYNNEI. This CDR3 is 14 amino acids long. The CDR3 loop reads CASRANGQGDEQYF. The CDR3 nucleotides are TGTGCCAGCAGGGCCAATGGCCAGGGAGACGAGCAGTACTTC. Together with reference TRBV2 and TRBJ2-7, the CDR3 gives the full variable domain: EPEVTQTPSHQVTQMGQEVILRCVPISNHLYFYWYRQILGQKVEFLVSFYNNEISEKSEIFDDQFSVERPDGSNFTLKIRSTKLEDSAMYFCASRANGQGDEQYFGPGTRLTVT.

This sequence joins TRBV6-6 and TRBJ1-2; D remains ambiguous. V lost 5 bases to trimming and J lost 8 bases, with 12 bases between them. Germline-derived CDR1 and CDR2 are MNHNY and SVGAGI (reference sequence). The CDR3 runs to 12 residues. The CDR3 DNA reads as TGTGCCAGCAGTAGAGACACGGGAGGCTACACCTTC. It specifies CASSRDTGGYTF.

The V and J genes are TRBV7-9 and TRBJ2-1; D possibly corresponds to TRBD2 (6 bases). Trimming took 5 bases from V and 6 from J, leaving 8 bases between them. This CDR3 spans 12 amino acids. Germline V CDR1 and CDR2: SEHNR, FQNEAQ (reference sequence). CDR3 DNA sequence: TGTGCCAGCAGCATGGGGGGCAATGAGCAGTTCTTC. Residues: CASSMGGNEQFF.

V is TRBV19 and J is TRBJ1-4; 9 bases match TRBD1. Germline loops: CDR1 LNHDA, CDR2 SQIVND (reference sequence). This CDR3 has 16 amino acids. The J segment lost 0 bases and the V segment lost 6 bases, leaving 5 bases of the junction unmatched. This CDR3 reads CASRDRGRATNEKLFF. As DNA, the CDR3 is TGTGCCAGTAGGGACAGGGGAAGAGCAACTAATGAAAAACTGTTTTTT.